The 19 T cell receptor beta chains listed next were all sequenced from one sample in a study of CD8+CD57+ T cells in acquired aplastic anemia. All sequencing subjects had displayed CD8+CD57+ cell expansion on flow cytometry. The template for TCR beta VDJ and CDR3 sequence profiling was genomic DNA. MiXCR was run by TCRdb on the reads, yielding one entry per CDR3 protein. Seen here are approximately 250,000 distinct CDR3 sequences, around 82% observed once, and the top ten hold roughly two fifths. Sample: sorted CD4+, CD8+, or CD8+CD57+ T cells (not recorded which) from PBMCs. The receptors stem from a human donor with aplastic anemia.

For this clonotype: A read error may be the cause here, since a much bigger clone is one base away. The chain uses TRBV5-4 and TRBJ1-2; D is uncertain. The V and J ends lost 2 bases and 3 bases respectively, with 14 bases between them. This CDR3 region has 15 residues. CDR1 is SGHNT and CDR2 is YYREEE in the germline V gene (reference sequence). The CDR3, as DNA: TGTGCCAGCAGCTTTACTAGCGCCGCCGACTATGGCTACACCTTC. This codes for CASSFTSAADYGYTF.

A note on this clonotype: The junction and the germline gene differ at one end; a read error may be behind it. The J gene is TRBJ2-1, the V gene TRBV15, with 7 positions matching TRBD1. CDR1 is LNHNV, CDR2 YYDKDF, per germline (reference sequence). CDR3 size: 14 residues. DNA of the CDR3: TGTGCCAGCAGCTTAGTGACAGGGTCCAATGAGCAGTTCTTC. It is translated as CASSLVTGSNEQFF.

This chain joins TRBV12-3 or TRBV12-4 and TRBJ1-1; weak D call: TRBD1 (6 bases). The CDR3 covers 10 residues. V was trimmed by 6 bases and J by 8 bases, leaving 7 bases between them. Written as DNA, the CDR3 is TGTGCCAGCAGCGACAGGGAAGCTTTCTTT. Amino acid sequence: CASSDREAFF.

As for this clonotype: Sequence at one end of the junction differs from germline and may be a read error. V and J are TRBV19 and TRBJ2-7; 8 bases are shared with TRBD1. The germline gives CDR1 LNHDA, CDR2 SQIVND (reference sequence). This CDR3 is built from 14 residues. The CDR3 sequence: CASSSDRGTYEEHF. CDR3 in DNA: TGTGCCAGCAGCTCCGACAGGGGAACCTACGAGGAGCACTTC.

As to this clonotype: Since the CDR3 does not end with the conserved phenylalanine or tryptophan, this likely comes from a read error. Because the CDR3's place on the DNA is in doubt, the DNA is left out and the CDR3 is given as listed by TCRdb. The chain recombines TRBV24-1 with TRBJ2-1; the D segment call TRBD1 is taken from the table without a DNA check. Including both end residues, the CDR3 is 17 amino acids long. CDR1 and CDR2 from the germline V gene are KGHDR and SFDVKD. The CDR3 protein is CATSDKKTGVGEHTKFT.

Regarding this clonotype: Here the CDR3 omits its conserved ending phenylalanine or tryptophan, so a read error is the likely source. Because the CDR3's place on the DNA is in doubt, the DNA is left out and the CDR3 is given as listed by TCRdb. The gene calls are TRBV2 and TRBJ1-1; the D call in the table, TRBD1, was not verified against the DNA. CDR1 is SNHLY, CDR2 FYNNEI, per germline. With termini counted, the CDR3 has 15 amino acids. The CDR3 reads CASSDGGTDTQYFGL.

This chain connects TRBV7-8 to TRBJ1-2, with D perhaps TRBD1 (5 bases). The J call may be incorrect, as the DNA end agrees better with TRBJ2-1. The germline V gene encodes CDR1 SGHVS and CDR2 FQNEAQ. This CDR3 is built from 13 residues. The CDR3 is CASSQGVTGGQFF. The CDR3 nucleotides read TGTGCCAGCAGCCAAGGGGTTACGGGTGGACAGTTCTTC.

This clonotype was picked up many times. The V call is TRBV6-5, the J call TRBJ1-3; D is perhaps TRBD1 (5 bases). Germline V gene data show CDR1 as MNHEY and CDR2 as SVGAGI. Deletions cut 8 bases from V and 0 bases from J, with 29 bases between. The CDR3 is 20 residues long. The CDR3 coding sequence is TGTGCCAGCCAGCAGTTACTAGGGGTAGGGGAGATCGCCTCTGGAAACACCATATATTTT. This codes for CASQQLLGVGEIASGNTIYF.

The sample holds one count of this clonotype. At one end, the junction sequence differs from germline, possibly due to a read error. The chain employs TRBV7-2 and TRBJ2-7; D possibly uses TRBD1 or TRBD2 (5 bases each). This CDR3 is 14 amino acids long. Germline V CDR1 and CDR2: SGHTA, FQGNSA. The CDR3 loop is CATSGRGLAYEGYF. For the CDR3, the DNA is TGTGCCACCAGCGGCCGGGGCCTCGCCTACGAGGGGTACTTC.

The chain is built from TRBV9 and TRBJ2-7; tentative D call: TRBD1 (7 bases). The V gene's germline CDR1 is SGDLS and CDR2 YYNGEE. This CDR3 contains 16 residues. Trimming pared 3 bases from V and 8 bases from J, leaving 24 bases between. The CDR3 here is CASSGGARQGGNKQYF. The CDR3, as DNA: TGTGCCAGCAGCGGGGGGGCCCGACAGGGAGGAAACAAGCAGTACTTC.

The chain recombines TRBV5-5 with TRBJ2-1, with D possibly TRBD1 on 6 matching bases. V dropped 1 base and J dropped 6 bases, with 20 bases sitting between them. This CDR3 is 17 amino acids long. Germline CDR1 SGHKS, CDR2 YYEKEE (reference sequence). The CDR3 DNA is TGTGCCAGCAGCTTGTACAGGGCTAGCATGATAGGCAATGAGCAGTTCTTC. Its protein is CASSLYRASMIGNEQFF.

The chain joins TRBV9 to TRBJ2-5; the D gene is possibly TRBD2 (7 bases). The J call may be faulty, since TRBJ2-4 better matches the DNA end. The CDR3 has 12 amino acids. CDR1 is SGDLS and CDR2 is YYNGEE in the germline V gene. This CDR3 reads CASGGARNIQYF. The CDR3 DNA reads as TGTGCCAGCGGGGGGGCTAGGAACATTCAGTACTTC.

Notes on this clonotype: An end of the junction does not agree with germline; a read error may underlie this. The CDR3 here is CAYEVAAYPETQYF. The CDR3 DNA follows: TGTGCCTACGAGGTAGCGGCGTATCCAGAGACGCAGTACTTT. The V call is TRBV7-9, the J call TRBJ2-3; perhaps TRBD2 as D (6 bases). Germline V CDR1 and CDR2: SEHNR, FQNEAQ (reference sequence). This CDR3 region has 14 residues.

The CDR3 loop is CASSQVIRGETQYF. DNA for the CDR3: TGTGCCAGCAGCCAAGTAATACGCGGAGAGACCCAGTACTTC. The rearrangement uses TRBV14 and TRBJ2-5; D remains unclear. Trimming pared 1 base from V and 4 bases from J, leaving 10 bases between. The CDR3 is made up of 14 amino acids. Germline V gene lookup returns CDR1 SGHDN and CDR2 FVKESK.

A note on this clonotype: The missing conserved phenylalanine or tryptophan at the end of this CDR3 makes a read error likely. It is unclear where the CDR3 begins or ends on the DNA, so no DNA is shown, and the CDR3 is as TCRdb lists it. The chain links TRBV7-8 to TRBJ2-1. The CDR3 spans 13 amino acids, including both terminal residues. Germline V gene data show CDR1 as SGHVS and CDR2 as FQNEAQ. The CDR3 protein is CASSVGGIHEPHY.

V and J are TRBV5-6 and TRBJ1-2; D may be TRBD1 (6 bases). Trimming took off 8 bases at V and 7 bases at J, with 21 bases between the two ends. Germline values: CDR1 SGHDT, CDR2 YYEEEE. There are 14 residues in the CDR3. The CDR3 nucleotides read TGTGCCAGTAGCATGGGGAGGGGGGAATCTGGCTACACCTTC. This codes for CASSMGRGESGYTF.

The table lists this clonotype with a count of one. The germline gene is not matched at one end of the junction; a read error may be the cause. This chain joins TRBV2 and TRBJ1-1; D is ambiguous. The CDR3 spans 14 residues. The germline V gene has CDR1 SNHLY and CDR2 FYNNEI. For the CDR3, the DNA is TGCGCCAGCAGCGATTCTAACATCAACCAGCACGAGCATTTT. This sequence encodes CASSDSNINQHEHF.

Remarks on this clonotype: The missing conserved phenylalanine or tryptophan at the end of this CDR3 makes a read error likely. The chain combines TRBV19 with TRBJ2-1; no definite D call. The CDR3 consists of 15 residues. The V and J ends lost 1 base and 11 bases respectively, with 18 bases between them. Germline V gene lookup returns CDR1 LNHDA and CDR2 SQIVND (reference sequence). DNA for the CDR3: TGTGCCAGTAGTATAGCTGGCGGAGCCTACAAACAGCAGTTCGTC. Protein sequence: CASSIAGGAYKQQFV.

The gene calls are TRBV5-6 and TRBJ1-1, with D perhaps TRBD1 (5 bases). The V and J ends lost 4 bases and 5 bases respectively, with 9 bases between them. Germline loops: CDR1 SGHDT, CDR2 YYEEEE. The CDR3 is made up of 12 amino acids. CDR3 sequence reads: CASSPGPTEAFF. In DNA, the CDR3 is TGTGCCAGCAGCCCGGGACCAACTGAAGCTTTCTTT.